This T cell receptor beta chain was identified in a study of radiation and T cells in renal cell carcinoma. Background on the study: Nephrectomy followed 15 Gy stereotactic body radiation by 4 weeks.

Sequencing was performed with immunoSEQ multiplex PCR; in TCRdb, only in-frame clones are kept and a portion is missing. This table holds some 120,000 clones, approximately 75% found once. Points on this clone: Its antigen is not identified.

Regarding time point: blood 2 weeks post-SBRT. Treatment denoted: 15 Gy SBRT to primary tumor, nephrectomy 4 weeks later. Radiation-treated patients gave blood at baseline, week 2 and week 4. The tumor was a clear cell renal cell carcinoma. Germline V gives CDR1 SGHRS, CDR2 YFSETQ. This CDR3 contains 15 residues. Trimming removed 4 bases at V and 5 bases at J, with 15 bases between. Study-wide findings and caveats: Top tumor clonotypes rose in blood 2 weeks post-radiation, then contracted.

The chain recombines TRBV5-1 with TRBJ1-4; D perhaps matches TRBD1 (6 bases). The receptor comes from a woman aged 55-75 years with renal cell carcinoma. The sample in question was blood, obtained from a patient whose treatment included radiotherapy and nephrectomy. The CDR3 DNA is TGCGCCAGCAGCCCAGGGGATAGGGGAAATGAAAAACTGTTTTTT. Residues: CASSPGDRGNEKLFF.